These 23 T cell receptor beta chains originate from one sample sequenced in a study of blood T cells in healthy people across ages. Then a second PCR, running roughly 6 to 12 cycles, was carried out with a sample-barcoded 5' primer and a J-beta primer mix. TCRdb reprocessed the 5' RACE reads via MiXCR and lists one record per CDR3 protein. The sample lists about 900,000 distinct CDR3 sequences, 60% to 80% occurring once. The sequenced sample was blood. The receptor set was obtained from a man aged 25 to 45 in good health.

This clonotype was seen ten or more times. The J gene is TRBJ1-1, the V gene TRBV4-2; D is possibly TRBD1 (5 bases). The V and J ends lost 4 bases and 0 bases respectively, with 9 bases between them. CDR1 is LGHNA, CDR2 YNFKEQ, per germline. This CDR3 is 14 amino acids long. The CDR3 coding sequence is TGTGCCAGCAGCCCCGGGACGGTGAACACTGAAGCTTTCTTT. It is translated as CASSPGTVNTEAFF.

This clonotype was detected a few times. The chain is built from TRBV24-1 and TRBJ2-1; D unclear. There are 14 residues in the CDR3. V was clipped by 4 bases and J by 8 bases, with 14 bases between them. The germline V gene has CDR1 KGHDR and CDR2 SFDVKD. CDR3 protein: CATSESGLNHEQFF. CDR3 nucleotide sequence: TGTGCCACCAGTGAGTCGGGCTTAAACCATGAGCAGTTCTTC.

The chain couples TRBV9 to TRBJ1-5, with TRBD1 as a possible D gene (5 bases). The CDR3 has 15 residues. The germline CDR1 and CDR2 sequences are SGDLS and YYNGEE. V was shortened by 2 bases and J by 4 bases, with 13 bases between the two germline ends. The CDR3 sequence is CASSVTGTLNQPQHF. CDR3 bases: TGTGCCAGCAGCGTTACGGGGACCCTTAATCAGCCCCAGCATTTT. The full variable domain, completed using reference TRBV9 and TRBJ1-5, is DSGVTQTPKHLITATGQRVTLRCSPRSGDLSVYWYQQSLDQGLQFLIQYYNGEERAKGNILERFSAQQFPDLHSELNLSSLELGDSALYFCASSVTGTLNQPQHFGDGTRLSIL.

The chain joins TRBV4-1 to TRBJ1-5; 9 bases are a match to TRBD1. The V and J ends lost 0 bases and 0 bases, in that order; junction bases with no gene match: 12. The CDR3 runs 20 residues. Germline V gene lookup returns CDR1 MGHRA and CDR2 YSYEKL. The CDR3: CASSQEFSPGQGNSNQPQHF. The CDR3 nucleotides read TGCGCCAGCAGCCAAGAATTCTCCCCGGGACAGGGAAATAGCAATCAGCCCCAGCATTTT.

Comments on this clonotype: One junction end disagrees with the germline gene, perhaps due to a read error. The chain combines TRBV28 with TRBJ2-7; no clear D gene. The DNA end is more similar to TRBJ2-5, so the J call may be wrong. Germline CDR1 reads MDHEN; CDR2 reads SYDVKM. The CDR3 has 17 amino acids. CDR3 residues: CASSLFLTTRLQGTQYF. The DNA for the CDR3 is TGTGCCAGCAGTCTTTTCTTAACCACCAGGCTTCAAGGGACCCAGTACTTC.

This chain uses TRBV27 with TRBJ2-7, with TRBD2 as a possible D gene (6 bases). The CDR3 sequence is 15 residues long. CDR1 is MNHEY, CDR2 SMNVEV, per germline (reference sequence). V lost 6 bases to trimming and J lost 1 base, with 16 bases between them. The CDR3 spells CASSPGLPISYEQYF. CDR3 DNA sequence: TGTGCCAGCAGCCCGGGACTGCCTATATCCTACGAGCAGTACTTC.

The chain uses TRBV6-1 and TRBJ2-3, with TRBD2 identical over 7 bases. In germline, CDR1 is MNHNS, CDR2 SASEGT. The CDR3 totals 16 residues. V gave up 3 bases and J gave up 3 bases; unmatched junction bases: 9. The CDR3 DNA sequence: TGTGCCAGCAGTGATGGGAGGGGTCGGGGTACAGATACGCAGTATTTT. Its protein is CASSDGRGRGTDTQYF.

The V call is TRBV4-3, the J call TRBJ2-3; the D is unclear. Germline CDR1 LGHNA, CDR2 YSLEER. The CDR3 has 16 residues. V was clipped by 0 bases and J by 0 bases, with 10 bases between them. Here the CDR3 DNA reads TGCGCCAGCAGCCAAGATCCCAGGCAAAGCACAGATACGCAGTATTTT. It translates to CASSQDPRQSTDTQYF.

V gene TRBV3-1 combines with J gene TRBJ2-3; a weak D match, TRBD2 (6 bases). Trimming left V 3 bases short and J 1 base short, with 35 bases between. CDR3 size: 23 residues. Germline loops: CDR1 LGHDT, CDR2 YNNKEL (reference sequence). The CDR3 sequence: CASSHRPWVMLASTKSGTDTQYF. In DNA form, the CDR3 reads TGTGCCAGCAGCCACCGGCCCTGGGTTATGCTAGCGTCAACCAAGAGCGGCACAGATACGCAGTATTTT.

This clonotype was counted only a few times. This chain joins TRBV2 and TRBJ2-7, with D unresolved. This CDR3 contains 14 residues. Trimming removed 6 bases from V and 1 base from J, with 13 bases in between. Per germline, CDR1 SNHLY and CDR2 FYNNEI. This chain's CDR3 is CASRAEPQSYEQYF. Here the CDR3 DNA reads TGTGCCAGCAGGGCAGAACCCCAATCCTACGAGCAGTACTTC. Based on the CDR3 plus reference TRBV2 and TRBJ2-7, the full variable domain is EPEVTQTPSHQVTQMGQEVILRCVPISNHLYFYWYRQILGQKVEFLVSFYNNEISEKSEIFDDQFSVERPDGSNFTLKIRSTKLEDSAMYFCASRAEPQSYEQYFGPGTRLTVT.

The gene calls are TRBV28 and TRBJ2-3; 8 bases line up with TRBD2. The CDR3 spans 15 residues. The V gene end was trimmed by 7 bases and the J gene end by 0 bases; junction bases not matched to a gene: 6. Per the germline V gene, CDR1 is MDHEN and CDR2 is SYDVKM. The CDR3 loop is CASIPSGLSTDTQYF. As DNA, the CDR3 is TGTGCCAGCATTCCTAGCGGGCTCAGCACAGATACGCAGTATTTT.

This sequence joins TRBV7-2 and TRBJ2-3, with D perhaps matching TRBD1 (5 bases). CDR1 is SGHTA, CDR2 FQGNSA, per germline. With 5 bases removed from V and 0 bases from J, the gap between germline ends came to 9 bases. The CDR3 has 14 amino acids. In DNA form, the CDR3 reads TGTGCCAGCAGCACCCGACAGAGCACAGATACGCAGTATTTT. This translates into CASSTRQSTDTQYF.

Details on this clonotype: One end of the junction fails to match germline, which may point to a read error. The CDR3 coding sequence is TGTGCCAGCAGCCGCCGTTGCCACGAACAGTACTTC. Protein sequence: CASSRRCHEQYF. V usage is TRBV6-2 or TRBV6-3 and J usage is TRBJ2-1; D gene uncertain. The J call may not be correct, given that the DNA end is closer to TRBJ2-7. Germline-derived CDR1 and CDR2 are MNHEY and SVGEGT. The CDR3 covers 12 residues.

The chain employs TRBV7-2 and TRBJ2-3; D uncertain. The V and J ends lost 5 bases and 6 bases respectively, with 12 bases between them. Per germline, CDR1 SGHTA and CDR2 FQGNSA. This CDR3 comprises 13 residues. The CDR3 sequence is CASSQDIADTQYF. CDR3 DNA sequence: TGTGCCAGCAGCCAAGATATTGCGGATACGCAGTATTTT.

This sequence joins TRBV28 and TRBJ2-7, with D possibly TRBD2 on 6 matching bases. Germline lookup yields CDR1 MDHEN and CDR2 SYDVKM. The ends were cut back, 5 bases at V and 1 base at J, with 15 bases in the middle. The CDR3 covers 15 residues. CDR3 region: CASSQDGGISYEQYF. CDR3 bases: TGTGCCAGCAGTCAAGACGGGGGTATTTCCTACGAGCAGTACTTC.

This chain links TRBV29-1 with TRBJ1-2; unclear D gene. Trimming took off 6 bases at V and 5 bases at J, with 10 bases between the two ends. Germline assignment: CDR1 SQVTM and CDR2 ANQGSEA. The CDR3 sequence is 11 residues long. Written as DNA, the CDR3 is TGCAGCGTCGTAGATGGGTATGGCTACACCTTC. This codes for CSVVDGYGYTF.

This clonotype has only one observation. J is TRBJ1-2 and V is TRBV2; 9 nucleotides match TRBD1. J lost 4 bases, V lost 2 bases, and 5 bases had no gene match. The CDR3 loop spans 15 amino acids. Germline CDR1 SNHLY, CDR2 FYNNEI. CDR3 in DNA: TGTGCCAGCAGTGAACCCGGGACAGGGATCTATGGCTACACCTTC. Protein: CASSEPGTGIYGYTF.

The genes are TRBV6-4 and TRBJ2-3, with TRBD2 identical over 9 bases. Losses at the gene ends were 5 bases for V and 8 bases for J; bases not matched to a gene: 14. Germline lookup yields CDR1 MRHNA and CDR2 SNTAGT. CDR3 length: 16 amino acids. The CDR3 region is CASSPSASGAAGTQYF. The CDR3 bases are TGTGCCAGCAGTCCGTCGGCTAGCGGGGCGGCGGGTACGCAGTATTTT.

Turning to this clonotype: This sequence may be a read error, since a much larger clone differs from it by one base. The CDR3: CASSGTGGDQPQHF. The CDR3 DNA follows: TGTGCCAGCAGTGGGACAGGGGGCGATCAGCCCCAGCATTTT. The genes are TRBV2 and TRBJ1-5; 11 bases fit TRBD1. The J segment lost 5 bases and the V segment lost 4 bases, leaving 1 base of the junction unmatched. This CDR3 spans 14 amino acids. Germline assignment: CDR1 SNHLY and CDR2 FYNNEI.

The genes are TRBV4-3 and TRBJ1-2; 10 bases line up with TRBD1. This CDR3 has 15 residues. V was clipped by 0 bases and J by 3 bases; unmatched bases: 1. Germline V gene lookup returns CDR1 LGHNA and CDR2 YSLEER. CDR3 nucleotide sequence: TGCGCCAGCAGCCAAGAGGACAGGGGGGACTATGGCTACACCTTC. As protein: CASSQEDRGDYGYTF.

This clonotype showed up just once. The genes are TRBV2 and TRBJ2-3, with D tentatively TRBD1 or TRBD2 (7 bases each). The CDR3 sequence is 14 residues long. Deletions cut 9 bases from V and 3 bases from J, with 16 bases between. Germline CDR1 and CDR2: SNHLY and FYNNEI. The CDR3 is CARGEGAGTDTQYF. The CDR3 region has the DNA TGTGCCAGAGGGGAGGGGGCGGGAACAGATACGCAGTATTTT.

The genes are TRBV5-1 and TRBJ2-7; possibly TRBD1 for D (6 bases). Germline values: CDR1 SGHRS, CDR2 YFSETQ. V dropped 4 bases and J dropped 5 bases, with 10 bases sitting between them. The CDR3 has 12 amino acids. CDR3 sequence reads: CASSRGHDEQYF. The CDR3 nucleotides are TGCGCCAGCAGCCGGGGACACGACGAGCAGTACTTC.

This clonotype has only a few counts. The rearrangement links TRBV20-1 to TRBJ1-5; 10 nucleotides align to TRBD1. The CDR3 length is 15 residues. The junction had 7 bases not matched to a gene; V was cut back by 5 bases and J by 3 bases. Germline CDR1 DFQATT, CDR2 SNEGSKA (reference sequence). CDR3 in DNA: TGCAGTGCTGAGGATGGGACAGGGGTCAATCAGCCCCAGCATTTT. It yields the protein CSAEDGTGVNQPQHF.